Listed here are 22 T cell receptor beta chains from one sample, sequenced in a study of T cells in Graves' hyperthyroidism and ophthalmopathy. TCR beta CDR3 sequences were amplified from RNA transcripts. Initially, a first-round RT-PCR of the TCR CDR3 employed the HTBI primer set. In TCRdb, the multiplex PCR reads were re-called with MiXCR into one record per CDR3 protein. The table includes 300,000 to 400,000 distinct CDR3 sequences, approximately 15% detected once. Sequenced material: blood. The receptor set was obtained from a woman aged 25 to 45 with Graves' hyperthyroidism.

This clonotype occurred many times. The CDR3 coding sequence is TGCAGTGCGGGAGGAGGGAGTGGAGGAATGGCCCCCAATGAAAAACTGTTTTTT. It translates to CSAGGGSGGMAPNEKLFF. This chain connects TRBV20-1 to TRBJ1-4; D remains ambiguous. The V end lost 6 bases, the J end lost 5 bases, and 28 bases lay between the germline ends. In germline, CDR1 is DFQATT, CDR2 SNEGSKA (reference sequence). The CDR3 sequence is 18 residues long.

CDR3 protein: CASSGRGDSSGNTIYF. The CDR3 DNA reads as TGTGCCAGCAGCGGAAGGGGGGACAGCTCTGGAAACACCATATATTTT. The gene calls are TRBV9 and TRBJ1-3, with 7 bases lining up with TRBD1. The CDR3 is 16 amino acids. Germline CDR1 reads SGDLS; CDR2 reads YYNGEE. After removal of 3 bases from V and 0 bases from J, the junction contained 6 bases not matched to a gene.

The sample holds many counts of this clonotype. The chain combines TRBV28 with TRBJ1-5, with D maybe TRBD1 (5 bases). In germline, CDR1 is MDHEN, CDR2 SYDVKM. The CDR3 is 14 amino acids. Trimming left V 2 bases short and J 4 bases short, with 9 bases between. The CDR3 DNA reads TGTGCCAGCAGTTTAGGGGGGAAAAATCAGCCCCAGCATTTT. Its protein product is CASSLGGKNQPQHF.

This clonotype was counted at least ten times. The chain joins TRBV12-3 or TRBV12-4 to TRBJ1-3, with D uncertain. V shed 5 bases and J shed 0 bases, with 8 bases lying between them. CDR3 size: 14 residues. The CDR3 sequence: CASSPVFSGNTIYF. In DNA form, the CDR3 reads TGTGCCAGCAGTCCTGTATTCTCTGGAAACACCATATATTTT.

This chain links TRBV3-1 with TRBJ2-3; the match to TRBD1 covers 8 bases. With V trimmed by 8 bases and J by 6 bases, 4 bases remained unmatched. The CDR3 sequence is 12 residues long. The germline V gene encodes CDR1 LGHDT and CDR2 YNNKEL (reference sequence). In DNA, the CDR3 is TGTGCCAGCCGGAACAGGGGGGATACGCAGTATTTT. Protein: CASRNRGDTQYF.

The gene calls are TRBV28 and TRBJ2-7; 9 bases map to TRBD1. Germline trimming cut 10 bases from V and 4 bases from J; bases unmatched to any gene: 8. The length of the CDR3 is 13 residues. CDR1 and CDR2 from the germline V gene are MDHEN and SYDVKM. Here the CDR3 reads CATTGGAFYEQYF. For the CDR3, the DNA is TGTGCCACCACAGGGGGCGCGTTTTACGAGCAGTACTTC. Full variable domain (rest looked up from reference TRBV28 and TRBJ2-7): DVKVTQSSRYLVKRTGEKVFLECVQDMDHENMFWYRQDPGLGLRLIYFSYDVKMKEKGDIPEGYSVSREKKERFSLILESASTNQTSMYLCATTGGAFYEQYFGPGTRLTVT.

The sample holds many counts of this clonotype. The chain employs TRBV20-1 and TRBJ1-2; D gene unclear. This CDR3 is built from 12 residues. The V end was cut by 3 bases, the J end by 6 bases, with 11 bases between. Looked up from germline, CDR1 is DFQATT and CDR2 is SNEGSKA (reference sequence). CDR3 in DNA: TGCAGTGCTAGTATGGGGTCAAATGGCTACACCTTC. Translation gives CSASMGSNGYTF.

This chain connects TRBV4-3 to TRBJ2-5; TRBD1 might be the D (5 bases). CDR3 size: 16 residues. Germline CDR1 and CDR2: LGHNA and YSLEER. V shed 0 bases and J shed 1 base, with 12 bases lying between them. As DNA, the CDR3 is TGCGCCAGCAGCCAAGATAAGGCAGGGCCCCAAGAGACCCAGTACTTC. It specifies CASSQDKAGPQETQYF.

The chain joins TRBV20-1 to TRBJ2-7, with TRBD1 matching 10 bases. This CDR3 contains 15 residues. V lost 2 bases and J lost 4; bases outside the gene matches: 8. Germline V gives CDR1 DFQATT, CDR2 SNEGSKA (reference sequence). The CDR3 DNA sequence: TGCAGTGCTAGACCTAGGACAGGGGGGGGATACGAGCAGTACTTC. As protein: CSARPRTGGGYEQYF.

Turning to this clonotype: A clone one base away is much larger, so this may be a read error. This chain connects TRBV20-1 to TRBJ2-7; 14 bases map to TRBD2. The germline V gene has CDR1 DFQATT and CDR2 SNEGSKA (reference sequence). The CDR3 is 16 residues long. As DNA, the CDR3 is TGCGGTGCCCAGGGACTAGCGGGAGATCTCTCCTACGAGCAGTACTTC. Protein: CGAQGLAGDLSYEQYF.

This clonotype was picked up a small number of times. A read error may be the cause here, since a much bigger clone is one base away. The chain couples TRBV2 to TRBJ1-1; D gene uncertain. Germline V gene sequence: CDR1 SNHLY, CDR2 FYNNEI. The CDR3 runs 12 residues. CDR3 DNA sequence: TGTGCCAGCATGGGCGCGAACACTGAAGCTTCCTTT. Translated, it gives CASMGANTEASF.

The chain recombines TRBV29-1 with TRBJ2-1; D ambiguous. This CDR3 comprises 13 residues. The V gene lost 3 bases and the J gene lost 0 bases, with 6 bases spanning the gap. The germline V gene has CDR1 SQVTM and CDR2 ANQGSEA. The CDR3 spells CSVETLSYNEQFF. The DNA for the CDR3 is TGCAGCGTTGAGACTCTCTCCTACAATGAGCAGTTCTTC.

This clonotype was seen many times. V gene TRBV12-3 or TRBV12-4 combines with J gene TRBJ2-5; TRBD1 matches 7 bases. This CDR3 comprises 14 residues. With 6 bases clipped from V and 2 bases from J, the junction kept 6 bases outside the gene matches. The CDR3 nucleotides read TGTGCCAGCAGGGGGGACAGAATACAAGAGACCCAGTACTTC. This translates into CASRGDRIQETQYF.

This clonotype has a handful of counts. This chain uses TRBV5-5 with TRBJ2-3, with TRBD1 matching over 7 bases. The germline CDR1 and CDR2 sequences are SGHKS and YYEKEE (reference sequence). The CDR3 runs to 15 residues. Trimming cost V 0 bases and J 4 bases; bases outside gene matches: 5. The DNA for the CDR3 is TGTGCCAGCAGCTTGGCCGTTCAGGGGGCAGATACGCAGTATTTT. It translates to CASSLAVQGADTQYF.

The chain couples TRBV7-6 to TRBJ2-2; TRBD2 might be the D (5 bases). In germline, CDR1 is SGHVS, CDR2 FNYEAQ. The CDR3 is 14 amino acids. V was shortened by 1 base and J by 8 bases, with 11 bases between the two germline ends. The CDR3 nucleotides read TGTGCCAGCAGCTTAGAGGGCGGAGGAGGGGAGCTGTTTTTT. Translated: CASSLEGGGGELFF.

This clonotype was seen ten or more times. The chain is built from TRBV28 and TRBJ2-2; tentative D call: TRBD2 (5 bases). The CDR3 totals 16 residues. V lost 3 bases, J lost 5 bases, and 16 bases lay in between. Germline V gives CDR1 MDHEN, CDR2 SYDVKM. The DNA of the CDR3 is TGTGCCAGCAGTTTCCTTGGGAGATCAAGGACCGGGGAGCTGTTTTTT. It is translated as CASSFLGRSRTGELFF.

This clonotype came up many times. J is TRBJ2-1 and V is TRBV28; 11 bases align to TRBD2. Germline-derived CDR1 and CDR2 are MDHEN and SYDVKM. The length of the CDR3 is 17 residues. V lost 2 bases and J lost 0; bases outside the gene matches: 3. CDR3 sequence: CASSLPGLAGSYNEQFF. CDR3 nucleotides: TGTGCCAGCAGTTTACCCGGACTAGCGGGCTCCTACAATGAGCAGTTCTTC.

This clonotype was observed a few times. The V call is TRBV29-1, the J call TRBJ2-7; 9 bases are a match to TRBD2. Germline CDR1 reads SQVTM; CDR2 reads ANQGSEA. With 4 bases clipped from V and 5 bases from J, the junction kept 9 bases outside the gene matches. CDR3 length: 14 residues. The CDR3 DNA is TGCAGCGTTGTACAGGGCGGGAGGGGCGACGAGCAGTACTTC. Translating it yields CSVVQGGRGDEQYF.

This clonotype has at least ten counts. The chain employs TRBV5-1 and TRBJ1-5; a possible D gene is TRBD1 (5 bases). V lost 1 base and J 5 bases, leaving 13 bases between the germline ends. The V gene's germline CDR1 is SGHRS and CDR2 YFSETQ. The CDR3 contains 15 residues. The CDR3 spells CASSLLGTGDQPQHF. Here the CDR3 DNA reads TGCGCCAGCAGCTTGTTGGGAACAGGAGATCAGCCCCAGCATTTT.

The rearrangement links TRBV6-1 to TRBJ1-2; D is ambiguous. Trimming left V 1 base short and J 2 bases short, with 8 bases between. The CDR3 contains 14 residues. The V gene's germline CDR1 is MNHNS and CDR2 SASEGT. The DNA of the CDR3 is TGTGCCAGCAGTGAAGTCGCACCAAACTATGGCTACACCTTC. Its protein is CASSEVAPNYGYTF.

This clonotype was seen ten or more times. The chain carries TRBV7-2 and TRBJ2-6; D is unclear. This CDR3 comprises 13 residues. Germline V CDR1 and CDR2: SGHTA, FQGNSA. V dropped 10 bases and J dropped 2 bases, with 9 bases sitting between them. CDR3 DNA: TGTGCCACCGATAGTACTGGGGCCAACGTCCTGACTTTC. Its translation is CATDSTGANVLTF.

This clonotype was seen a few times. The chain combines TRBV7-8 with TRBJ2-7; no clear D. The CDR3 is made up of 14 amino acids. The germline CDR1 and CDR2 sequences are SGHVS and FQNEAQ. V was trimmed by 3 bases and J by 0 bases, leaving 9 bases between them. Here the CDR3 DNA reads TGTGCCAGCAGCTTCTCGACGGTCTCCTACGAGCAGTACTTC. Protein sequence: CASSFSTVSYEQYF.